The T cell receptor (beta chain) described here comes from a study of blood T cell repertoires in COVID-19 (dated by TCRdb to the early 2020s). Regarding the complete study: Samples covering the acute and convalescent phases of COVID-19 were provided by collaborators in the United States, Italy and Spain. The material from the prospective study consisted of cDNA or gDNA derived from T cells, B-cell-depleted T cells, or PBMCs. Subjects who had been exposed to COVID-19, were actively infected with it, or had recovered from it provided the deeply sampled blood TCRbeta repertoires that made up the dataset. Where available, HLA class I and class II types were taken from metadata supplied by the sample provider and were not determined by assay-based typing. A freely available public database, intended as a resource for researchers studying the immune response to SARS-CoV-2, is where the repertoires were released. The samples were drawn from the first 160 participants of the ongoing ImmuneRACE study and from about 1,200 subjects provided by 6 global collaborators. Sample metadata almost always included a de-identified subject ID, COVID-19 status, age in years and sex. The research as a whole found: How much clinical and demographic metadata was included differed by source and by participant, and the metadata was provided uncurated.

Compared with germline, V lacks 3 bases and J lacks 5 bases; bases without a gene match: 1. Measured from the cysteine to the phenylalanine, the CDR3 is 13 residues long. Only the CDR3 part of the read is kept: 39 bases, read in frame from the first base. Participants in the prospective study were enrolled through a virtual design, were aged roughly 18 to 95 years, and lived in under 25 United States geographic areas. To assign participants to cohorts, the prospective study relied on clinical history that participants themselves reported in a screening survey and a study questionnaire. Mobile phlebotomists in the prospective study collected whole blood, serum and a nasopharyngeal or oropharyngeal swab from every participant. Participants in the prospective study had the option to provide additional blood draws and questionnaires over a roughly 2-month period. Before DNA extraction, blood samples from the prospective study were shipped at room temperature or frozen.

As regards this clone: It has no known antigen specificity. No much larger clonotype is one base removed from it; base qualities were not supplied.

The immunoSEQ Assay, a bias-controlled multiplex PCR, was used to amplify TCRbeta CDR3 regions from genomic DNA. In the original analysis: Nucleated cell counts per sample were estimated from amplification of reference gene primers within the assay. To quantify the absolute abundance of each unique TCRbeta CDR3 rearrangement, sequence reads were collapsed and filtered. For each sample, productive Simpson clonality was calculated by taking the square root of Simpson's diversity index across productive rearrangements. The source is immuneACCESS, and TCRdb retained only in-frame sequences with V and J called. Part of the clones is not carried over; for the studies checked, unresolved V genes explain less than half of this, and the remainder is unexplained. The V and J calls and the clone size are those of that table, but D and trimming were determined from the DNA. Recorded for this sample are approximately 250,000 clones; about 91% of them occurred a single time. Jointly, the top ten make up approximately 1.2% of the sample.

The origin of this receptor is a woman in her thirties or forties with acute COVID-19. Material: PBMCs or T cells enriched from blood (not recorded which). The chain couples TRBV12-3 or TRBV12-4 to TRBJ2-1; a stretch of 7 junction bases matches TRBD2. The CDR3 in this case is CASSLGLNNEQFF. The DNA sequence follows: TGTGCCAGCAGTTTGGGACTAAACAATGAGCAGTTCTTC.